Presented here are 28 T cell receptor beta chains from one specimen sequenced in a study of blood T cell repertoires in COVID-19. TCRdb's table, derived via immunoSEQ multiplex PCR, lists solely in-frame clones and lacks some. The sample shows about 480,000 clones, 88% of them seen only once. The material sequenced was PBMCs or T cells enriched from blood (not recorded which). The receptors were gathered from a woman aged 40-49 years who had recovered from COVID-19.

CDR3: CASSLEGANYEQYF. The CDR3 DNA is TGCGCCAGCAGCTTGGAGGGAGCAAACTACGAGCAGTACTTC. The chain recombines TRBV5-1 with TRBJ2-7, with D maybe TRBD2 (5 bases). Trimming left V 0 bases short and J 3 bases short, with 10 bases between. The CDR3 has 14 amino acids. From germline, CDR1 is SGHRS and CDR2 YFSETQ.

This rearrangement joins TRBV6-2 or TRBV6-3 to TRBJ1-2; a possible D gene is TRBD1 (5 bases). This CDR3 has 15 residues. Trimming left V 5 bases short and J 4 bases short, with 17 bases between. The germline V gene encodes CDR1 MNHEY and CDR2 SVGEGT. CDR3 nucleotides: TGTGCCAGCAGTGACGGGTCCTTCGGGGGCTATGGCTACACCTTC. Its protein product is CASSDGSFGGYGYTF.

The genes are TRBV30 and TRBJ2-7; no clear D gene. V was shortened by 3 bases and J by 1 base, with 13 bases between the two germline ends. The CDR3 spans 14 residues. CDR1 is GTSNPN and CDR2 is SVGIG in the germline V gene (reference sequence). The CDR3, as DNA: TGTGCCTGGAGAGTTGGTGGGCATTCCTACGAGCAGTACTTC. This translates into CAWRVGGHSYEQYF.

The gene calls are TRBV11-3 and TRBJ1-1; D is perhaps TRBD1 (6 bases). V lost 4 bases and J 1 base, leaving 10 bases between the germline ends. The length of the CDR3 is 14 residues. CDR1 and CDR2 from the germline V gene are SGHNT and YENEEA. As DNA, the CDR3 is TGTGCCAGCAGCTCTCCGGGACAGAACACTGAAGCTTTCTTT. Translation: CASSSPGQNTEAFF.

V usage is TRBV9 and J usage is TRBJ1-6; tentative D call: TRBD1 (5 bases). The CDR3 covers 15 residues. Germline CDR1 SGDLS, CDR2 YYNGEE. V was clipped by 3 bases and J by 10 bases, with 17 bases between them. The CDR3 DNA is TGTGCCAGCAGCGGACCCGGGGGTACGAGGTCACCCCTCCACTTT. Translating gives CASSGPGGTRSPLHF.

The J gene is TRBJ2-5, the V gene TRBV5-1; TRBD1 matches 8 bases. The CDR3 sequence is 15 residues long. Germline V gene lookup returns CDR1 SGHRS and CDR2 YFSETQ. Losses at the gene ends were 1 base for V and 5 bases for J; bases not matched to a gene: 7. The CDR3 here is CASSLKDRVWETQYF. DNA for the CDR3: TGCGCCAGCAGCTTGAAGGACAGGGTGTGGGAGACCCAGTACTTC. The full variable domain, rest sourced from reference TRBV5-1 and TRBJ2-5, is KAGVTQTPRYLIKTRGQQVTLSCSPISGHRSVSWYQQTPGQGLQFLFEYFSETQRNKGNFPGRFSGRQFSNSRSEMNVSTLELGDSALYLCASSLKDRVWETQYFGPGTRLLVL.

V gene TRBV20-1 combines with J gene TRBJ1-1, with D tentatively TRBD1 (6 bases). The CDR3 is 14 residues long. V was cut by 3 bases and J by 0 bases, with 11 bases left in between. Germline CDR1 is DFQATT and CDR2 is SNEGSKA (reference sequence). CDR3 nucleotide sequence: TGCAGTGCTAGTACAGGGCCGGTGAACACTGAAGCTTTCTTT. Protein product: CSASTGPVNTEAFF.

This clone was seen just once. This sequence joins TRBV11-2 and TRBJ1-1; 8 bases are a match to TRBD1. Germline assignment: CDR1 SGHAT and CDR2 FQNNGV. There are 18 residues in the CDR3. The trim removed 0 bases at V and 0 bases at J, leaving 9 bases unmatched. CDR3 bases: TGTGCCAGCAGCTTAGATCGTGCAGGGGGCTACATGAACACTGAAGCTTTCTTT. It codes for CASSLDRAGGYMNTEAFF.

This rearrangement joins TRBV6-5 to TRBJ2-7; 9 bases fit TRBD1. Trimming cost V 6 bases and J 3 bases; bases outside gene matches: 9. Germline V CDR1 and CDR2: MNHEY, SVGAGI. The CDR3 totals 15 residues. The CDR3 coding sequence is TGTGCCAGCAGAAAACGGACAGGGGAAAACTACGAGCAGTACTTC. It codes for CASRKRTGENYEQYF.

The J gene is TRBJ2-7, the V gene TRBV6-1; the match to TRBD2 covers 7 bases. Germline CDR1 reads MNHNS; CDR2 reads SASEGT. Trimming at V came to 2 bases and at J to 4 bases, leaving 8 bases not matched to a gene. The CDR3 contains 15 residues. CDR3 sequence: CASSEFETSLYEQYF. The CDR3 DNA reads TGTGCCAGCAGTGAATTTGAGACTAGCCTATACGAGCAGTACTTC.

The chain combines TRBV5-6 with TRBJ2-5; the D gene is possibly TRBD2 (5 bases). Trimming cost V 1 base and J 0 bases, with 13 bases left between them. This CDR3 has 16 residues. The germline V gene has CDR1 SGHDT and CDR2 YYEEEE. The CDR3 DNA sequence: TGTGCCAGCAGCTTGATTCTAGCTGTAGACCAAGAGACCCAGTACTTC. Amino acids: CASSLILAVDQETQYF.

V usage is TRBV11-2 and J usage is TRBJ2-7; 9 nucleotides align to TRBD2. The CDR3 is 19 amino acids. Germline CDR1 SGHAT, CDR2 FQNNGV. J lost 5 bases, V lost 3 bases, and 20 bases had no gene match. The CDR3 bases are TGTGCCAGCAGCTTTAACCACCAACTGGAGACTAGCGGTTACAACGAGCAGTACTTC. Protein sequence: CASSFNHQLETSGYNEQYF.

The J gene is TRBJ2-2, the V gene TRBV15; D is unclear. Deletions cut 1 base from V and 6 bases from J, with 3 bases between. This CDR3 spans 12 amino acids. Germline assignment: CDR1 LNHNV and CDR2 YYDKDF (reference sequence). The CDR3 is CATSRVSGELFF. The CDR3 coding sequence is TGTGCCACCAGCAGAGTATCCGGGGAGCTGTTTTTT.

The chain has TRBV21-1 and TRBJ2-1; TRBD1 is taken as the D call from the table, unchecked against the DNA. TRBV21-1 is designated a pseudogene. The CDR3 runs to 16 residues. The CDR3 spells CASSKGTEQGYNEQFF. CDR3 bases: TGTGCCAGCAGCAAAGGTACCGAACAGGGGTACAATGAGCAGTTCTTC.

This clone occurred once. This chain joins TRBV5-1 and TRBJ2-1; perhaps TRBD2 as D (6 bases). CDR1 and CDR2 from the germline V gene are SGHRS and YFSETQ. The length of the CDR3 is 18 residues. V dropped 2 bases and J dropped 7 bases, with 25 bases sitting between them. The CDR3 sequence is CASSLTDPGLPPPNEQFF. The CDR3 DNA reads as TGCGCCAGCAGCTTAACGGATCCGGGACTCCCACCACCGAATGAGCAGTTCTTC.

This rearrangement joins TRBV19 to TRBJ1-5, with D possibly matching TRBD1 (5 bases). The germline CDR1 and CDR2 sequences are LNHDA and SQIVND (reference sequence). Trimming shortened V by 1 base and J by 5 bases, and 15 bases separated the two germline ends. This CDR3 has 16 amino acids. CDR3 region: CASSIGGRVLDQPQHF. The CDR3 DNA is TGTGCCAGTAGTATAGGAGGCAGGGTTTTGGATCAGCCCCAGCATTTT.

The CDR3 coding sequence is TGTGCCAGCAGCCCGGGACTAGCGGCCGGGGAGCTGTTTTTT. Translated: CASSPGLAAGELFF. The chain employs TRBV11-3 and TRBJ2-2, with 11 bases fitting TRBD2. This CDR3 spans 14 amino acids. V lost 5 bases, J lost 6 bases, and 2 bases stayed unmatched. Germline V gives CDR1 SGHNT, CDR2 YENEEA.

The V call is TRBV15, the J call TRBJ2-3, with unresolved D. In germline, CDR1 is LNHNV, CDR2 YYDKDF (reference sequence). CDR3 length: 13 residues. V shed 0 bases and J shed 3 bases, with 4 bases lying between them. The CDR3 here is CATSRDYTDTQYF. As DNA, the CDR3 is TGTGCCACCAGCAGAGATTATACAGATACGCAGTATTTT.

About this clone itself: The sample holds other DNA sequences that translate to the same CDR3. This chain links TRBV7-9 with TRBJ1-1; D is uncertain. CDR3 length: 15 amino acids. Trimming stripped 0 bases from V and 0 bases from J, with 8 bases between. Germline lookup yields CDR1 SEHNR and CDR2 FQNEAQ (reference sequence). The CDR3 nucleotides are TGTGCCAGCAGCTTAGCTTCCGGGATGAACACTGAAGCTTTCTTT. Protein product: CASSLASGMNTEAFF.

The chain employs TRBV4-3 and TRBJ2-1, with 11 bases matching TRBD2. This CDR3 has 16 residues. V lost 2 bases and J lost 7; bases outside the gene matches: 7. Germline values: CDR1 LGHNA, CDR2 YSLEER. In nucleotides, the CDR3 is TGCGCCAGCAGCCAACCAACTAGCGGGAGTGTAAATGAGCAGTTCTTC. The encoded protein is CASSQPTSGSVNEQFF.

V and J are TRBV11-2 and TRBJ1-2, with no clear D. Germline V gene lookup returns CDR1 SGHAT and CDR2 FQNNGV. The V gene lost 1 base and the J gene lost 7 bases, with 13 bases spanning the gap. CDR3 length equals 14 residues. CDR3: CASSLGDYYGGYTF. Written as DNA, the CDR3 is TGTGCCAGCAGCTTAGGCGACTACTATGGTGGCTACACCTTC.

This chain uses TRBV7-2 with TRBJ2-3; D unclear. V was clipped by 3 bases and J by 1 base, with 8 bases between them. CDR3 length equals 14 residues. Germline V gives CDR1 SGHTA, CDR2 FQGNSA. The CDR3 protein is CASSFNPGTDTQYF. CDR3 coding DNA: TGTGCCAGCAGCTTTAATCCAGGCACAGATACGCAGTATTTT.

The genes are TRBV9 and TRBJ2-1, with D unclear. The CDR3 length is 15 residues. Germline V gives CDR1 SGDLS, CDR2 YYNGEE. V lost 0 bases and J 5 bases, leaving 12 bases between the germline ends. CDR3 region: CASSVDGRVNNEQFF. In DNA, the CDR3 is TGTGCCAGCAGCGTAGACGGTCGTGTAAACAATGAGCAGTTCTTC.

The chain has TRBV5-1 and TRBJ2-1; D is undetermined. The germline V gene has CDR1 SGHRS and CDR2 YFSETQ. CDR3 size: 12 residues. Trimming cost V 5 bases and J 9 bases, with 12 bases left between them. Here the CDR3 reads CASRREISEQFF. Here the CDR3 DNA reads TGCGCCAGCAGGCGCGAGATCTCTGAGCAGTTCTTC. The full variable domain, in which reference TRBV5-1 and TRBJ2-1 provide the parts outside the CDR3, is KAGVTQTPRYLIKTRGQQVTLSCSPISGHRSVSWYQQTPGQGLQFLFEYFSETQRNKGNFPGRFSGRQFSNSRSEMNVSTLELGDSALYLCASRREISEQFFGPGTRLTVL.

V and J are TRBV2 and TRBJ2-7; 8 bases are shared with TRBD2. Germline-derived CDR1 and CDR2 are SNHLY and FYNNEI. The V and J ends lost 1 base and 2 bases, in that order; junction bases with no gene match: 1. This CDR3 is 14 amino acids long. The CDR3 DNA follows: TGTGCCAGCAGTGAAGACGGGAGGGCCTACGAGCAGTACTTC. Amino acids: CASSEDGRAYEQYF.

The chain is built from TRBV5-5 and TRBJ1-2; D unclear. The V end was cut by 1 base, the J end by 3 bases, with 10 bases between. Germline V gene data show CDR1 as SGHKS and CDR2 as YYEKEE (reference sequence). The CDR3 has 14 amino acids. The CDR3 DNA is TGTGCCAGCAGCTTGACAGTGCTGGACTATGGCTACACCTTC. Its protein is CASSLTVLDYGYTF. The whole variable domain, remainder taken from reference TRBV5-5 and TRBJ1-2, is DAGVTQSPTHLIKTRGQQVTLRCSPISGHKSVSWYQQVLGQGPQFIFQYYEKEERGRGNFPDRFSARQFPNYSSELNVNALLLGDSALYLCASSLTVLDYGYTFGSGTRLTVV.

This chain uses TRBV7-2 with TRBJ1-1; possible D gene TRBD1, 5 bases. Germline V gene lookup returns CDR1 SGHTA and CDR2 FQGNSA. The length of the CDR3 is 15 residues. Trimming took 0 bases from V and 5 from J, leaving 13 bases between them. CDR3: CASSLASVGGTEAFF. In DNA form, the CDR3 reads TGTGCCAGCAGCTTAGCTTCTGTGGGGGGAACTGAAGCTTTCTTT.

The rearrangement links TRBV4-1 to TRBJ1-1; 8 bases are shared with TRBD1. Trimming removed 4 bases from V and 6 bases from J; junction bases left unmatched: 25. Germline CDR1 MGHRA, CDR2 YSYEKL. CDR3 length equals 20 residues. CDR3 DNA sequence: TGCGCCAGCAGCCTGCCCGCCGGAGGACAGGGATCTTCGGGGGTGGCTGAAGCTTTCTTT. Amino acids: CASSLPAGGQGSSGVAEAFF.